This T cell receptor (beta chain) came from a study of CXCR3-negative and CXCR3-positive naive CD8 T cells. Study results and limitations: Fresh PBMCs were used in most assays, and CXCR3 expression partially decreased after cryopreservation. CXCR3-negative naive cells had less hydrophobic TRB CDR3s than did CXCR3-positive naive cells.

Preparation of TRB cDNA libraries relied on 5' RACE carrying UMI labels. Following a re-call of the 5' RACE reads, TCRdb has one entry per CDR3 protein and lacks DNA. The sample yields some 130,000 distinct CDR3 sequences, of which the top ten take up roughly 0.6%. As to this clonotype: Its antigen is as yet unknown.

This TCR derives from a human donor in good health. Some clones in this sample may be carry-over from other donors' samples. The sequencing input was naive CXCR3+ CD8+ T cells from blood. The subset is: CD45RO-CCR7+CD27+CD95- naive CD8+ T cells expressing CXCR3 (TNR3+).

CDR3 sequence reads: CASSYSWGGTQYF. The chain recombines TRBV6-5 with TRBJ2-5; the TCRdb call, TRBD1, lacks DNA for checking. This CDR3 comprises 13 residues. Germline loops: CDR1 MNHEY, CDR2 SVGAGI.